This T cell receptor beta chain stems from a study of T cell responses to AZD1222 COVID-19 vaccine. Germline values: CDR1 LNHDA, CDR2 SQIVND (reference sequence). J was trimmed by 2 bases and V by 7 bases; bases with no gene match: 2. The CDR3 sequence is 14 residues long. The method was immunoSEQ multiplex PCR; TCRdb's version includes in-frame clones alone and lacks a portion of them. The sample yields about 120,000 clones, 85% to 95% seen once. For this clone: Its antigen remains unknown.

Study outcomes and limitations: Mostly white British, mostly female donors; authors suggested clonal diversity may be underestimated.

The chain uses TRBV19 and TRBJ1-3, with 10 positions matching TRBD1. The sequences come from peripheral blood, collected on day 0 of AZD1222 vaccination. This TCR derives from an adult in good health. The CDR3 sequence: CASNDRGPGNTIYF. Written as DNA, the CDR3 is TGTGCCAGTAACGACAGGGGGCCTGGAAACACCATATATTTT.